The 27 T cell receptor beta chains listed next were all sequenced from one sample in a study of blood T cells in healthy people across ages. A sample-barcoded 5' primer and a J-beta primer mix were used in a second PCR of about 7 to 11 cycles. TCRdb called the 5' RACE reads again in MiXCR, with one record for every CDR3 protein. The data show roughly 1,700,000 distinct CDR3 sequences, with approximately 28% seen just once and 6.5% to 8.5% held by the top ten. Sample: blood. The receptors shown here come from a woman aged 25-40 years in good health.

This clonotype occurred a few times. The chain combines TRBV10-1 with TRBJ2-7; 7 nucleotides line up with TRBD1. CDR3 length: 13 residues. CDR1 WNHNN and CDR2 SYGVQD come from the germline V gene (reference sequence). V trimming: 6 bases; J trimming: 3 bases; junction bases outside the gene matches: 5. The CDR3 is CASSTGDGYEQYF. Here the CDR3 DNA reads TGCGCCAGCAGCACAGGGGACGGCTACGAGCAGTACTTC.

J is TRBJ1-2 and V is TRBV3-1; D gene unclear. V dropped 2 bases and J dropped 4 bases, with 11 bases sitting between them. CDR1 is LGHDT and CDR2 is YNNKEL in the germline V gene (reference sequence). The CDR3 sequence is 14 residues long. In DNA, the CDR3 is TGTGCCAGCAGCCAACAGGCAAACAGCTATGGCTACACCTTC. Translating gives CASSQQANSYGYTF.

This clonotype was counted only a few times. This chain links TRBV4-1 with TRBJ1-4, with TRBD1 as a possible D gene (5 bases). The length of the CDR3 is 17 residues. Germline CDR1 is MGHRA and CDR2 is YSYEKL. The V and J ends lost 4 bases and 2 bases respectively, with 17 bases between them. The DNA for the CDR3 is TGCGCCAGCAGCCCGACGGGGACCCTTGGCACTAATGAAAAACTGTTTTTT. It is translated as CASSPTGTLGTNEKLFF.

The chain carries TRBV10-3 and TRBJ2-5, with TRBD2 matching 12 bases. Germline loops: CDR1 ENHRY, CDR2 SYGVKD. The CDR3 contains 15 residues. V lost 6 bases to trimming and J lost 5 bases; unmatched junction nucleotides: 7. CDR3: CAISQTSGRWETQYF. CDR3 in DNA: TGTGCCATCAGCCAAACTAGCGGGAGGTGGGAGACCCAGTACTTC.

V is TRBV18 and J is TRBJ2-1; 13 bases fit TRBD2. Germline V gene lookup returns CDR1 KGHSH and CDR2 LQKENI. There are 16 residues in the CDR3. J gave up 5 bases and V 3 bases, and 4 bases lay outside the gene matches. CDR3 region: CASSPPLAGGDNEQFF. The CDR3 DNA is TGTGCCAGCTCACCCCCACTAGCGGGGGGGGACAATGAGCAGTTCTTC. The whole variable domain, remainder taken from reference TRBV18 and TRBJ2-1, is NAGVMQNPRHLVRRRGQEARLRCSPMKGHSHVYWYRQLPEEGLKFMVYLQKENIIDESGMPKERFSAEFPKEGPSILRIQQVVRGDSAAYFCASSPPLAGGDNEQFFGPGTRLTVL.

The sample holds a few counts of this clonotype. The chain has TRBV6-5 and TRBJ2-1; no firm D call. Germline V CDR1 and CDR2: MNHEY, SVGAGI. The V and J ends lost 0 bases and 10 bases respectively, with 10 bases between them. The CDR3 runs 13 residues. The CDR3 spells CASSYSMLGEQFF. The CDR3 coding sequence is TGTGCCAGCAGTTACTCGATGCTTGGGGAGCAGTTCTTC.

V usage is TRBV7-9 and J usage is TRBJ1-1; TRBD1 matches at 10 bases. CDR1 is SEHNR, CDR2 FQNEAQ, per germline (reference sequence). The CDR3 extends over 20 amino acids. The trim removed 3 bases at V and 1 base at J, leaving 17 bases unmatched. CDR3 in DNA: TGTGCCAGCAGCTTCCCGTTATGGGACAGGGGCCGGGAATCGAACACTGAAGCTTTCTTT. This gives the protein CASSFPLWDRGRESNTEAFF.

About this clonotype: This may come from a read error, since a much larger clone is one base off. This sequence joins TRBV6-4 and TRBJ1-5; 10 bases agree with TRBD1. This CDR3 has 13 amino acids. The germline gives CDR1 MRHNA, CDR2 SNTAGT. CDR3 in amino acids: CTSSGDRGQPQHF. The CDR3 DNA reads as TGTACCAGCAGTGGGGACAGGGGACAGCCCCAGCATTTT.

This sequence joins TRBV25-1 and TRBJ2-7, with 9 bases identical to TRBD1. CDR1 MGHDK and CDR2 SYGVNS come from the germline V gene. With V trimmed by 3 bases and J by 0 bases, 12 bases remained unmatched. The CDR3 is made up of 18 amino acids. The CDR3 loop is CASSDYTGTGSFSYEQYF. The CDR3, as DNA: TGTGCCAGCAGTGATTATACCGGGACAGGGAGTTTCTCCTACGAGCAGTACTTC.

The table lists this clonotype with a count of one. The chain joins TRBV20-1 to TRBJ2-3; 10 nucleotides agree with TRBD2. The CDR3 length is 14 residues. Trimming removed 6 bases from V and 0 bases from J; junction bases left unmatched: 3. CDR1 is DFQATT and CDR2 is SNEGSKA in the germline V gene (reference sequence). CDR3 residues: CSAPSGSSTDTQYF. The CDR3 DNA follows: TGCAGTGCCCCTAGCGGGAGCAGCACAGATACGCAGTATTTT.

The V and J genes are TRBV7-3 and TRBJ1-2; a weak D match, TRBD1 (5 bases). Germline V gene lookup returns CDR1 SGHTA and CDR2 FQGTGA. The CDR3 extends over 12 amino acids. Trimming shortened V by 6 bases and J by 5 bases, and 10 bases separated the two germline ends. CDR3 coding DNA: TGTGCCAGCAGTAATGCAGGGTATGGCTACACCTTC. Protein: CASSNAGYGYTF.

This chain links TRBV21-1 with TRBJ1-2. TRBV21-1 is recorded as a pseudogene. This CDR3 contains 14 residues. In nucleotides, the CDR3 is TGTGCCAGCAGCAAAGAGGAGGGTAGCTATGGCTACACCTTC. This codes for CASSKEEGSYGYTF.

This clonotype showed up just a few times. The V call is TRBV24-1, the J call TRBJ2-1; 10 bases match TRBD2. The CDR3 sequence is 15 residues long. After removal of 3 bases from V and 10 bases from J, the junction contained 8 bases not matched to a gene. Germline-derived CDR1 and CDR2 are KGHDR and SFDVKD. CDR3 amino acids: CATSDGSSGRLEQFF. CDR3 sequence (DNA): TGTGCCACCAGTGATGGGTCTAGCGGGAGACTAGAGCAGTTCTTC.

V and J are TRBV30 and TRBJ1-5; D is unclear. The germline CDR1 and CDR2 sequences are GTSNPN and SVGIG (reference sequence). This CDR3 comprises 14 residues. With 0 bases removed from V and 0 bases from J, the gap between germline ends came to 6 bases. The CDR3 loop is CAWSVRRSNQPQHF. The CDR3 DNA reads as TGTGCCTGGAGTGTTCGGCGTAGCAATCAGCCCCAGCATTTT.

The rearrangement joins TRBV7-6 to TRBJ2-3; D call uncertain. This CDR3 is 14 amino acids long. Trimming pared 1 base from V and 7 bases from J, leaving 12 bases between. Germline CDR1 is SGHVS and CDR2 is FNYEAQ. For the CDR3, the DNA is TGTGCCAGCAGCTTAGACCCCACAGACAATACGCAGTATTTT. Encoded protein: CASSLDPTDNTQYF.

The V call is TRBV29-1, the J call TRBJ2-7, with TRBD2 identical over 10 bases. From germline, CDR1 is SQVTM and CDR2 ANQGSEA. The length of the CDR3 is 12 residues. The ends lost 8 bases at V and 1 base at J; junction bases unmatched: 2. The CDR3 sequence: CSFSGGSYEQYF. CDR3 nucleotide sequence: TGCAGCTTTAGCGGGGGGTCCTACGAGCAGTACTTC.

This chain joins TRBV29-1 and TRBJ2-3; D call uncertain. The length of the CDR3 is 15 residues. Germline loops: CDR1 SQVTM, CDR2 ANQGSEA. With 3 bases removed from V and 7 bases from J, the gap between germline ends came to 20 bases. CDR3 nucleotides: TGCAGCGTTGAGAAGGCCGGACCAACCCTTTATACGCAGTATTTT. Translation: CSVEKAGPTLYTQYF.

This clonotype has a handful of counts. As DNA, the CDR3 is TGTGCCAGCAGTGTGGCGGCTCAGCCCCAGCATTTT. Amino acid sequence: CASSVAAQPQHF. The rearrangement uses TRBV7-2 and TRBJ1-5; D gene ambiguous. Per germline, CDR1 SGHTA and CDR2 FQGNSA. The V and J ends lost 6 bases and 6 bases respectively, with 9 bases between them. This CDR3 spans 12 amino acids.

The CDR3 here is CASSDGTSGFNEQFF. The DNA of the CDR3 is TGTGCCAGCAGCGACGGGACTAGCGGTTTCAATGAGCAGTTCTTC. The V call is TRBV5-5, the J call TRBJ2-1; 11 bases fit TRBD2. J was trimmed by 6 bases and V by 4 bases; bases with no gene match: 6. The CDR3 spans 15 residues. Per germline, CDR1 SGHKS and CDR2 YYEKEE (reference sequence).

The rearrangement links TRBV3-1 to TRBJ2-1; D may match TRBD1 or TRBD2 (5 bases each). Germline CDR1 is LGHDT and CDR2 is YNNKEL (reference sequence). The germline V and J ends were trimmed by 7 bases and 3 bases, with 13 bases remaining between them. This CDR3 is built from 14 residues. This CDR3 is CASTSGAGYNEQFF. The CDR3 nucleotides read TGTGCCAGCACCTCCGGGGCTGGCTACAATGAGCAGTTCTTC.

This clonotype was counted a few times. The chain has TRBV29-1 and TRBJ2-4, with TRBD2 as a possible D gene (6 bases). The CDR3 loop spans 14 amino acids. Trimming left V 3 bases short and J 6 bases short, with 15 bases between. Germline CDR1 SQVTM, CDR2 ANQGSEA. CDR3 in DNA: TGCAGCGTTGAGGGGAGGATGGGGAGAAACATTCAGTACTTC. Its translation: CSVEGRMGRNIQYF.

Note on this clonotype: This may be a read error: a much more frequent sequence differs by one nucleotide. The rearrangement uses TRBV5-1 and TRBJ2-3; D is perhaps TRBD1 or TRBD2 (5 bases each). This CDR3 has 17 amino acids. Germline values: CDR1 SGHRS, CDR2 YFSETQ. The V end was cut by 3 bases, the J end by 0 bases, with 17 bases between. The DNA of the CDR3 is TGCGCCAGCAGCTCGGGGCCAGGAGGTCCGAGCACAGATACGCAGTATTTT. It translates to CASSSGPGGPSTDTQYF.

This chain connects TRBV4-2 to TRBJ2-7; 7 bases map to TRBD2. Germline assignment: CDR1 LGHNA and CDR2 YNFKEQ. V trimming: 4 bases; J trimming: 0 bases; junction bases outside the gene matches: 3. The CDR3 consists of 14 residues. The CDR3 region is CASSRLAASYEQYF. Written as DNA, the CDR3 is TGTGCCAGCAGCCGACTAGCAGCCTCCTACGAGCAGTACTTC.

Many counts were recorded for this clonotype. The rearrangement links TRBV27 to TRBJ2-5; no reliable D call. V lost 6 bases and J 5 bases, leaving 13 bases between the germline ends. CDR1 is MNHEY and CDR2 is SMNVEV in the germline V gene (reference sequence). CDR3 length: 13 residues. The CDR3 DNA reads TGTGCCAGCAGCCCCCGTTTCGGGGAGACCCAGTACTTC. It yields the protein CASSPRFGETQYF.

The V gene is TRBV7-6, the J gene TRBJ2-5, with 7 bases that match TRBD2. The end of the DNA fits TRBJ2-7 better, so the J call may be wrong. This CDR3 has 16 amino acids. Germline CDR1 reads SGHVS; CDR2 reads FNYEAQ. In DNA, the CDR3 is TGTGCCAGCAGCTTAGAAGCGGGGACGAGCGGGACCGAGCAGTACTTC. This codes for CASSLEAGTSGTEQYF.

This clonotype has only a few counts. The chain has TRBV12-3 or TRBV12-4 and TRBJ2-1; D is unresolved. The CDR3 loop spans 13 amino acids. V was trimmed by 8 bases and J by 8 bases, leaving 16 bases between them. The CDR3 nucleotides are TGTGCCAGCGACAAGGGCGCGTCGGATGAGCAGTTCTTC. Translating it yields CASDKGASDEQFF.

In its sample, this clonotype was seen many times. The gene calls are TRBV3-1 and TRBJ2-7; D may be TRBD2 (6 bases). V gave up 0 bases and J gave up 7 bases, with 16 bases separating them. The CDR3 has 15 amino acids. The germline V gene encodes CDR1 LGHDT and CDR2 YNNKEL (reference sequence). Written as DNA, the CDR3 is TGTGCCAGCAGCCAAGATGGCGCCCCGGGGAGGGAGCAGTACTTC. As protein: CASSQDGAPGREQYF.